These T cell receptor beta chains were read from a single sample in a study of early stage breast cancer tumors. Sequencing used immunoSEQ multiplex PCR; TCRdb keeps in-frame clones, though not all of them. The repertoire holds about 51,000 clones, with roughly 73% as singletons. The material sequenced was blood. The source of these receptors is a person in their forties with breast cancer. The CDR3 runs from the conserved cysteine through the conserved F or W. The D gene is left open where the match is weak. Clone sizes are given selectively: once, few, many, or a class where the clone is expanded.

clone_size	j_call	d_call	v_call	cdr3_aa	cdr3_nt
-	TRBJ2-1	-	TRBV2	CASSERGEQFF	TGTGCCAGCAGTGAACGGGGGGAGCAGTTCTTC
-	TRBJ2-3	TRBD2	TRBV18	CASSPEDSGNWDTQYF	TGTGCCAGCTCACCAGAGGATAGCGGGAATTGGGATACGCAGTATTTT
-	TRBJ2-7	-	TRBV7-6	CASSARTVSYEQYF	TGTGCCAGCAGCGCCCGGACCGTATCCTACGAGCAGTACTTC
-	TRBJ1-6	-	TRBV6-6	CASSPGLNSPLHF	TGTGCCAGCAGCCCGGGCCTTAATTCACCCCTCCACTTT
-	TRBJ2-7	TRBD1	TRBV20-1	CSGRQGDEQYF	TGCAGTGGTCGACAGGGGGACGAGCAGTACTTC
-	TRBJ1-2	-	TRBV2	CASKMTVGYGYTF	TGTGCCAGCAAAATGACAGTGGGCTATGGCTACACCTTC
-	TRBJ2-7	TRBD2	TRBV30	CAWSVAGTSGYEQYF	TGTGCCTGGAGTGTCGCCGGGACTAGCGGCTACGAGCAGTACTTC
-	TRBJ2-5	TRBD2	TRBV2	CASSYSPGTSVETQYF	TGTGCCAGCAGTTATTCGCCCGGGACTAGCGTGGAGACCCAGTACTTC
-	TRBJ1-2	TRBD1	TRBV7-9	CASSLPGQNIHGYTF	TGTGCCAGCAGCCTCCCGGGACAGAATATACATGGCTACACCTTC
-	TRBJ1-4	-	TRBV30	CAWSHIKEKLFF	TGTGCCTGGAGCCATATCAAGGAAAAACTGTTTTTT
-	TRBJ2-5	TRBD2	TRBV5-4	CASSRLAGEETQYF	TGTGCCAGCAGTCGACTAGCGGGAGAAGAGACCCAGTACTTC
-	TRBJ1-3	-	TRBV5-1	CASSLAEASGNTIYF	TGCGCCAGCAGCTTGGCCGAGGCTTCGGGAAACACCATATATTTT
few	TRBJ1-2	-	TRBV5-1	CASSTSANYGYTF	TGCGCCAGTTCCACCTCAGCTAACTATGGCTACACCTTC
-	TRBJ2-7	-	TRBV7-9	CASSSKSGVSEQYF	TGTGCCAGCAGCTCGAAATCAGGGGTGAGCGAGCAGTACTTC
-	TRBJ2-1	TRBD2	TRBV7-6	CASSSSGRAAGYNEQFF	TGTGCCAGCAGCTCTAGCGGGAGGGCCGCTGGATACAATGAGCAGTTCTTC
-	TRBJ1-1	-	TRBV30	CAWRGWVNTEAFF	TGTGCCTGGAGAGGGTGGGTGAACACTGAAGCTTTCTTT
-	TRBJ1-3	TRBD1	TRBV5-4	CASSSDRGSGNTIYF	TGTGCCAGCAGCTCGGACAGGGGCTCTGGAAACACCATATATTTT
few	TRBJ1-1	-	TRBV27	CASSWGDEAFF	TGTGCCAGCAGTTGGGGGGACGAAGCTTTCTTT
-	TRBJ1-1	TRBD1	TRBV30	CAWSMTGGITEAFF	TGTGCCTGGAGTATGACAGGGGGTATCACTGAAGCTTTCTTT
-	TRBJ2-7	-	TRBV12-5	CARGPDDEQYF	TGTGCTAGGGGTCCCGACGACGAGCAGTACTTC
once	TRBJ2-7	-	TRBV13	CASSVGVAGGNAGRYF	-
-	TRBJ1-5	-	TRBV4-2	CASSQGVGAYSNQPQHF	TGTGCCAGCAGCCAAGGTGTAGGGGCTTATAGCAATCAGCCCCAGCATTTT
once	TRBJ1-3	-	TRBV6-1	CASSAAVENSGNTIYF	TGTGCCAGCAGTGCCGCGGTAGAGAACTCTGGAAACACCATATATTTT
once	TRBJ2-3	TRBD2	TRBV6-4	CASPRGGTDTQYF	TGTGCCAGCCCCCGGGGAGGGACAGATACGCAGTATTTT
-	TRBJ2-1	TRBD2	TRBV6-5	CASSYETSEYNEQFF	TGTGCCAGCAGTTACGAAACTAGCGAGTACAATGAGCAGTTCTTC
-	TRBJ2-3	-	TRBV30	CAWTPGTDTQYF	TGTGCCTGGACCCCGGGGACAGATACGCAGTATTTT
-	TRBJ2-5	-	TRBV19	CASTPSGQETQYF	TGTGCCAGTACTCCCTCGGGCCAAGAGACCCAGTACTTC
-	TRBJ2-3	TRBD2	TRBV7-8	CASSGRAGSTDTQYF	TGTGCCAGCAGCGGAAGAGCGGGGAGCACAGATACGCAGTATTTT
-	TRBJ2-7	TRBD2	TRBV4-1	CASSPNPGGAGEREQYF	TGCGCCAGCAGTCCAAACCCGGGCGGCGCGGGAGAACGCGAGCAGTACTTC
-	TRBJ2-2	-	TRBV30	CAYNRNTGELFF	TGTGCCTACAACAGGAACACCGGGGAGCTGTTTTTT
-	TRBJ2-3	-	TRBV27	CASTQGIGITDTQYF	TGTGCCAGCACCCAGGGGATAGGAATCACAGATACGCAGTATTTT
few	TRBJ2-1	TRBD1	TRBV7-6	CASSRGQGDYNEQFF	TGTGCCAGCAGCCGCGGACAGGGGGATTACAATGAGCAGTTCTTC
once	TRBJ2-2	-	TRBV7-9	CASSLNTNTGELFF	TGTGCCAGCAGCTTAAATACGAACACCGGGGAGCTGTTTTTT
-	TRBJ2-7	TRBD1	TRBV27	CASSLKWDRKYEQYF	TGTGCCAGCAGTCTCAAATGGGACAGAAAATACGAGCAGTACTTC
-	TRBJ1-1	TRBD1	TRBV7-9	CASSSQGDRDTEAFF	TGTGCCAGCAGCTCCCAGGGGGACAGGGACACTGAAGCTTTCTTT
-	TRBJ1-2	-	TRBV19	CASSATQGNYGYTF	TGTGCCAGTTCCGCTACCCAGGGGAACTATGGCTACACCTTC
-	TRBJ2-7	-	TRBV28	CASIGGPNYEQYF	TGTGCCAGCATAGGCGGGCCGAACTACGAGCAGTACTTC
-	TRBJ2-2	-	TRBV20-1	CSARHAGELFF	TGCAGTGCTAGACACGCTGGGGAGCTGTTTTTT
-	TRBJ2-1	-	TRBV5-1	CASTWGLEGDEQFF	TGCGCCAGCACATGGGGTCTCGAGGGCGATGAGCAGTTCTTC
once	TRBJ2-7	-	TRBV9	CASSPSTGSYEQYF	TGTGCCAGCAGCCCAAGTACCGGATCCTACGAGCAGTACTTC
-	TRBJ1-3	-	TRBV7-2	CASSPRDPSSGNTIYF	TGTGCCAGCAGCCCCCGGGACCCAAGCTCTGGAAACACCATATATTTT